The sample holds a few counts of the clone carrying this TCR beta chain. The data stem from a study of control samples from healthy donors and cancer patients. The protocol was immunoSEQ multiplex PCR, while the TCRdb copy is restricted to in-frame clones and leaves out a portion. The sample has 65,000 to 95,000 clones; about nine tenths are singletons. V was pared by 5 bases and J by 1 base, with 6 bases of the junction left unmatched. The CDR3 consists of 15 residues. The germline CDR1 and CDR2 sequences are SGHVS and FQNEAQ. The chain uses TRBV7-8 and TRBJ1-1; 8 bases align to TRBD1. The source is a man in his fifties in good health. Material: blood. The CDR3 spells CASSPRQGKNTEAFF. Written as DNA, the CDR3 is TGTGCCAGCAGCCCGAGACAGGGGAAGAACACTGAAGCTTTCTTT.